This T cell receptor beta chain appears in the sequencing data of a study of PD-L1 blockade in urothelial cancer. Study-wide background: About 85% of the roughly 29 patients were men whose urothelial cancer was bladder-origin. The median T cell count in blood samples was more than 110,000.

Time point: peripheral blood 6 weeks after treatment start. TCRdb keeps only in-frame clones here, not all; method: immunoSEQ multiplex PCR. The repertoire has around 38,000 clones, approximately 86% of them found once; the top ten carry roughly a quarter. This CDR3 region has 13 residues. Germline V CDR1 and CDR2: SGHTA, FQGNSA. The V and J ends lost 5 bases and 8 bases, in that order; junction bases with no gene match: 7. This chain uses TRBV7-2 with TRBJ1-2; the match to TRBD1 covers 8 bases. The sequence derives from a man aged 55 to 70 with urothelial cancer. The sequences come from PBMCs, collected around atezolizumab (anti-PD-L1) treatment. The CDR3 here is CASSISGTGGYTF. The CDR3 DNA follows: TGTGCCAGCAGCATCTCCGGGACAGGCGGCTACACCTTC.